Listed below are T cell receptor beta chains from one sample, sequenced in a study of beta chain features in type 1 diabetes. Here immunoSEQ multiplex PCR was the method, and the copy in TCRdb shows in-frame clones only, minus some. The repertoire has around 250,000 clones, roughly 21% of them found once; the top ten carry less than 0.03%. Sequenced sample: naive CD4+ T cells from blood. The receptors were gathered from a woman between 40 and 55 years old with type 1 diabetes. Each CDR3 is given with its conserved first and last residue. The D gene is left open where the match is weak. Size is omitted from some rows. Given values are once, few, many or a class for expanded clones.

clone_size	j_call	v_call	d_call	cdr3_nt	cdr3_aa
NA	TRBJ1-1	TRBV7-9	NA	TGTGCCGGTAGAGCGGGTGCACAAATGAACACTGAAGCTTTCTTT	CAGRAGAQMNTEAFF
few	TRBJ1-5	TRBV7-2	NA	TGTGCCAGCAGCTTAGGTGGAGAGCAGCCCCAGCATTTT	CASSLGGEQPQHF
few	TRBJ2-1	TRBV9	TRBD1	TGTGCCAGCAGCTTGGGACAGGGGAACAATGAGCAGTTCTTC	CASSLGQGNNEQFF
NA	TRBJ1-1	TRBV9	TRBD1	TGTGCCAGCAGCGCCGCCCCAGGGGGTTTAACTGAAGCTTTCTTT	CASSAAPGGLTEAFF
NA	TRBJ2-7	TRBV6-5	TRBD1	TGTGCCAGCAGGCTAGGGACAGGGTCCTACGAGCAGTACTTC	CASRLGTGSYEQYF
few	TRBJ2-5	TRBV6-5	TRBD2	TGTGCCAGCAGCGCAGGCGGGCGGGGGAAAGAGACCCAGTACTTC	CASSAGGRGKETQYF
NA	TRBJ2-6	TRBV28	NA	TGTGCCAGCAGTCCGAAGACAGGATTCTCTGGGGCCAACGTCCTGACTTTC	CASSPKTGFSGANVLTF
few	TRBJ1-1	TRBV7-2	NA	TGCGCCAGCAGCCAAGAGGGCAGTACTCACCGGGCTTTCTTT	CASSQEGSTHRAFF
NA	TRBJ2-2	TRBV5-1	NA	TGCGCCAGCAGCTCACAGAACACCGGGGAGCTGTTTTTT	CASSSQNTGELFF
few	TRBJ2-1	TRBV21-1	NA	TGTGCCAGCAGGAAGGCGAACAGGGAGGGTGAGCAGTTCTTC	CASRKANREGEQFF
NA	TRBJ1-5	TRBV19	TRBD1	TGTGCCAGTTCCCGTGACAGGGAAGATCAGCCCCAGCATTTT	CASSRDREDQPQHF
NA	TRBJ2-7	TRBV7-9	NA	TGTGCCAGCAGCCCTCGGCTTGGGGAGGGGGGGACCTACGAGCAGTACTTC	CASSPRLGEGGTYEQYF
few	TRBJ2-5	TRBV7-2	TRBD1	TGTGCCAGCAGCTCGGACAGGGGTCCCCAAGAGACCCAGTACTTC	CASSSDRGPQETQYF
NA	TRBJ1-2	TRBV9	TRBD1	TGTGCCAGCAGCAAACGGACAGGCGTGCTGGAAGGTGGCTACACCTTC	CASSKRTGVLEGGYTF
few	TRBJ2-6	TRBV5-1	NA	TGCGCCAGCAGCTTGCATAGCTCTGGGGCCAACGTCCTGACTTTC	CASSLHSSGANVLTF
few	TRBJ2-2	TRBV5-4	TRBD2	TGTGCCAGCAATGATCCGGGGGGGGTGGCCGCAGGGGAGCTGTTTTTT	CASNDPGGVAAGELFF
NA	TRBJ1-5	TRBV4-3	NA	TGCGCCAGCAGCCAAGATGAAGCCCAGCCCCAGCATTTT	CASSQDEAQPQHF
few	TRBJ2-7	TRBV25-1	TRBD1	TGTGCCAGCAGTGATGACAGGGGGGTCTACGAGCAGTACTTC	CASSDDRGVYEQYF
few	TRBJ2-5	TRBV5-1	NA	TGCGCCAGCAGCTCGAGAGAGACCCAGTACTTC	CASSSRETQYF
NA	TRBJ2-5	TRBV11-3	NA	TGTGCCAGCAGCGACCGGGGAGAGACCCAGTACTTC	CASSDRGETQYF
NA	TRBJ2-1	TRBV5-1	TRBD1	TGCGCCAGCAGCCCGGGACAGCTGAGCTCCTACAATGAGCAGTTCTTC	CASSPGQLSSYNEQFF
NA	TRBJ1-2	TRBV9	TRBD1	TGTGCCAGTTCTGGGGGGACAGGGAGCCCCCTGGGCGGCTACACCTTC	CASSGGTGSPLGGYTF
NA	TRBJ2-7	TRBV29-1	NA	TGCAGCGCCACGACGGGAAGCTCCTACGAGCAGTACTTC	CSATTGSSYEQYF
NA	TRBJ1-1	TRBV2	NA	TGTGCCAGCAAGGGCCAGGGTTTGAGGAACACTGAAGCTTTCTTT	CASKGQGLRNTEAFF
NA	TRBJ1-2	TRBV30	NA	TGTGCCTGGAGTGCAACGGGAGTTGGCTACACCTTC	CAWSATGVGYTF
few	TRBJ2-7	TRBV28	NA	TGTGCCAGCAGCCAGCCAGGGGGACTTTTTGAGCAGTACTTC	CASSQPGGLFEQYF
few	TRBJ2-3	TRBV12-5	NA	TGTGCTAGTGGTTTGAAACAGGGTCCGGCCAGAAGCACAGATACGCAGTATTTT	CASGLKQGPARSTDTQYF
few	TRBJ2-1	TRBV7-3	NA	TGTGCCAGCAGCTTGGGCGGGACCTTCTACAATGAGCAGTTCTTC	CASSLGGTFYNEQFF
NA	TRBJ2-7	TRBV9	TRBD1	TGTGCCAGCAGCGTAGAAACCGGGACAGGGGTCGAGCAGTACTTC	CASSVETGTGVEQYF
NA	TRBJ2-7	TRBV7-2	TRBD1	TGTGCCAGCAGCCAGGGACAGGGGGCGCTTGAGCAGTACTTC	CASSQGQGALEQYF
few	TRBJ2-1	TRBV6-6	TRBD2	TGTGCCAGTGACAGCGGGAATTCCTACAATGAGCAGTTCTTC	CASDSGNSYNEQFF
NA	TRBJ2-5	TRBV6-1	TRBD2	TGTGCCAGCAGGGGGACTAGCGGGACAGAGACCCAGTACTTC	CASRGTSGTETQYF
few	TRBJ1-2	TRBV2	NA	TGTGCCAGCACTGCGACGACAGCCATGTCTAACTATGGCTACACCTTC	CASTATTAMSNYGYTF
few	TRBJ2-3	TRBV29-1	NA	TGCAGCGTTGCCCCCGGACAGAAACCAGATACGCAGTATTTT	CSVAPGQKPDTQYF
NA	TRBJ2-3	TRBV5-1	TRBD1	TGCGCCAGCAGCGAGGGACAGGGGGATACGCAGTATTTT	CASSEGQGDTQYF
NA	TRBJ1-5	TRBV7-6	TRBD1	TGTGCCAGCAGCTTAAACAGGGGAAAAGGGGCCGTCAATCAGCCCCAGCATTTT	CASSLNRGKGAVNQPQHF